A selection of T cell receptor beta chains follows, all from one sample in a study of T cell changes during pregnancy in multiple sclerosis. The table came from immunoSEQ multiplex PCR; TCRdb's copy has only in-frame clones and leaves some out. The data contain 90,000 or so clones, over 85% of them singletons. Material: peripheral blood, obtained after pregnancy. These receptor sequences come from a female donor in good health, enrolled as a control in a pregnancy study. CDR3s include the opening cysteine and the closing phenylalanine or tryptophan. Each record gives: clone size, J gene, V gene, D gene, CDR3 protein. The D gene is left open where the match is weak. Clone size is shown for a subset of rows, as once, few, many or a class of expanded clone.

- TRBJ2-2 TRBV7-9 - CASSRGEGTGELFF
- TRBJ2-1 TRBV27 TRBD2 CASSWSGTSSNNEQFF
- TRBJ1-5 TRBV4-1 - CASSQVFVIPSNQPQHF
- TRBJ2-7 TRBV11-2 - CASSLDIGGPYEQYF
- TRBJ1-5 TRBV27 - CASSFSRGGQPQHF
- TRBJ1-1 TRBV2 TRBD1 CASSVIGGLDEAFF
- TRBJ2-1 TRBV10-3 - CAISRQIVDEQFF
- TRBJ1-5 TRBV19 - CASSIAPGGRISNQPQHF
few TRBJ1-1 TRBV5-1 - CASSLGTGYMNTEAFF
- TRBJ2-7 TRBV5-1 TRBD1 CASSGLTGERSEQYF
once TRBJ2-7 TRBV19 TRBD1 CASSMQKGAYEQYF
once TRBJ1-5 TRBV2 - CASSGGSADQPQHF
- TRBJ2-3 TRBV7-9 - CASSSRIAEGGTDTQYF
- TRBJ2-1 TRBV27 - CASSWSGINEQFF
- TRBJ2-7 TRBV7-9 - CASSPSSTVKYEQYF
- TRBJ2-7 TRBV30 TRBD2 CAWRRERGAYEQYF
- TRBJ2-2 TRBV5-6 TRBD1 CASSLRDRGRTGELFF
once TRBJ2-7 TRBV19 - CASSIATSRGHEQYF
- TRBJ2-1 TRBV7-8 TRBD2 CASSFPAGAVEQFF
- TRBJ1-3 TRBV28 - CASSRTGSGNTIYF
- TRBJ2-7 TRBV7-2 - CASSLAVEREQYF
- TRBJ1-4 TRBV4-1 TRBD1 CASSQREGGQGEKLFF
- TRBJ2-1 TRBV29-1 - CSVDEQGPYNEQFF
- TRBJ2-7 TRBV27 TRBD2 CASKVAVAGGGNYEQYF
- TRBJ2-1 TRBV11-3 - CASSLDYRDEQFF
- TRBJ2-1 TRBV28 TRBD2 CASSSRTSGYNEQFF
- TRBJ2-7 TRBV2 TRBD2 CASSEAPSGGTYEQYF
- TRBJ1-4 TRBV6-5 TRBD1 CASSPGQGYEKLFF
- TRBJ1-5 TRBV27 - CASSLSSQSGQHF
- TRBJ1-2 TRBV27 TRBD1 CASSLRGQLPYGYTF
once TRBJ1-5 TRBV19 - CASSTQAYSNQPQHF
few TRBJ2-3 TRBV19 - CASSIYPSTITDTQYF
- TRBJ2-1 TRBV6-5 TRBD1 CASRTGGRKEQFF
- TRBJ1-1 TRBV18 - CASSPRENTEAFF
- TRBJ2-7 TRBV4-1 - CASSHGLTYEQYF
once TRBJ1-2 TRBV7-2 - CASSLSGRRLYGYTF
- TRBJ2-1 TRBV6-6 - CASSYSTGPTMKQFF
- TRBJ2-2 TRBV19 - CASSIYGQANTGELFF
- TRBJ2-7 TRBV7-9 TRBD1 CASSSGPGDRRSYEQYF
many TRBJ2-7 TRBV28 - CASSKTGQLIYEQYF
- TRBJ1-1 TRBV2 - CASSSPGTTNTEAFF
- TRBJ2-1 TRBV7-9 - CASSPRSGALDEQFF
- TRBJ1-1 TRBV6-1 - CASSDQLNTEAFF
- TRBJ2-7 TRBV5-1 - CASSLGLVLDYEQYF
- TRBJ1-1 TRBV23-1 TRBD1 CASSQCEGAMNTEAFF
- TRBJ2-2 TRBV28 TRBD2 CASRLGGVNTGELFF
- TRBJ1-1 TRBV15 - CATTILTENTEAFF
- TRBJ2-7 TRBV5-1 - CASSLAQASAYEQYF
- TRBJ1-1 TRBV7-9 TRBD1 CASSLDGQANTEAFF
- TRBJ1-4 TRBV28 TRBD1 CASSPRDRSLEKLFF